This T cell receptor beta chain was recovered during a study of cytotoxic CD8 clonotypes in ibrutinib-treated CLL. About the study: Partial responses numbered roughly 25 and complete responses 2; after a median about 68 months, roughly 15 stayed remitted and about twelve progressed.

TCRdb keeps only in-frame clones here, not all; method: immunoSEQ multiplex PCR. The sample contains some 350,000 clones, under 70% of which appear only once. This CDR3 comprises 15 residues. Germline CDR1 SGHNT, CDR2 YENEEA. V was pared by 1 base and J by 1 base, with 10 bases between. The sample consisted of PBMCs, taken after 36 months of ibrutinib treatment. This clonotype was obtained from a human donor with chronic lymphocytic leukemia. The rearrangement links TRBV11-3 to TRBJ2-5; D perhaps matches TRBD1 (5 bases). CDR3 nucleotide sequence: TGTGCCAGCAGCTTAGTAAGGGGCGGCCAAGAGACCCAGTACTTC. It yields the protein CASSLVRGGQETQYF.